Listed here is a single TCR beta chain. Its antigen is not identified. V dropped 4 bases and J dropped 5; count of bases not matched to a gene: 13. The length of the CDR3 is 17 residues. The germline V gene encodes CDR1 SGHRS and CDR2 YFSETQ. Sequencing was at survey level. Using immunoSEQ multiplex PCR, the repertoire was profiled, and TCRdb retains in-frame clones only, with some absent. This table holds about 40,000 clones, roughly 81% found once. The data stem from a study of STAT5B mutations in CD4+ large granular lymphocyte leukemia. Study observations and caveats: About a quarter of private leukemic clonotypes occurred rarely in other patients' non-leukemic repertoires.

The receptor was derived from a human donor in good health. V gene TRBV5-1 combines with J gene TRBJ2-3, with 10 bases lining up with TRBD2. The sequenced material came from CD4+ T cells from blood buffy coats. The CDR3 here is CASSPGLSGRGEDTQYF. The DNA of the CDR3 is TGCGCCAGCAGCCCGGGATTGAGCGGGAGGGGGGAAGATACGCAGTATTTT.